This TCR beta chain was found in a study of Ad26.COV2.S vaccination and SARS-CoV-2 variants. Study at large: Vaccine-arm donor from the placebo-controlled COV1001 Ad26.COV2.S trial. Into the muscle, Ad26.COV2.S was dosed once or twice, 56 days apart.

Deletions cut 2 bases from V and 8 bases from J, with 15 bases between. The germline CDR1 and CDR2 sequences are SNHLY and FYNNEI. This CDR3 spans 15 amino acids. Treatment here: over 15 received Ad26.COV2.S at low or high dose, single or two shots; 5 received placebo; per-sample allocation not given. Samples analyzed were those drawn on day 63 after the first vaccine or placebo injection. The study used a vaccine consisting of an Ad26 vector that expressed Wuhan-strain SARS-CoV-2 spike. Study-level findings and limits: Placebo recipients had lower spike-specific TCR breadth than vaccine recipients.

Sequenced by immunoSEQ multiplex PCR; TCRdb stores in-frame clones only, minus some. The table lists around 320,000 clones, approximately 80% of them singletons. As to this clone: Its specificity is not known.

This sequence was found in a person between 18 and 65 years old who received the Ad26.COV2.S COVID-19 vaccine or a placebo. The input for sequencing was peripheral blood, taken in a trial of Ad26.COV2.S vaccine versus placebo. The gene calls are TRBV2 and TRBJ1-4; D may be TRBD1 (6 bases). As DNA, the CDR3 is TGTGCCAGCAGTGAATCGGGGGGCGCGTACGAAAAACTGTTTTTT. Translating gives CASSESGGAYEKLFF.